Following are 13 T cell receptor beta chains from one sample sequenced in a study of T cells in Graves' hyperthyroidism and ophthalmopathy. Amplification yielded TCR beta CDR3 regions, with RNA transcripts as the source. HTBI primers were employed in a first-round RT-PCR of the TCR CDR3. TCRdb fed the multiplex PCR reads into MiXCR, producing one record per CDR3 protein. The table lists roughly 530,000 distinct CDR3 sequences, over 15% of them singletons, with roughly a sixth in the top ten. Material: blood. The source is a woman under 30 with Graves' ophthalmopathy.

CDR3: CASSQGGTGGQPQHF. The DNA of the CDR3 is TGTGCCAGCAGCCAAGGAGGGACAGGGGGACAGCCCCAGCATTTT. This chain joins TRBV3-1 and TRBJ1-5; TRBD1 matches at 11 bases. V was pared by 1 base and J by 7 bases, with 3 bases of the junction left unmatched. The CDR3 has 15 residues. Germline CDR1 reads LGHDT; CDR2 reads YNNKEL (reference sequence).

The sample holds many counts of this clonotype. V usage is TRBV7-8 and J usage is TRBJ2-7, with D possibly being TRBD1 or TRBD2 (5 bases each). CDR1 and CDR2 (germline): SGHVS, FQNEAQ. The CDR3 consists of 15 residues. V lost 3 bases to trimming and J lost 0 bases, with 12 bases between them. The CDR3 loop is CASSFPGAPSYEQYF. The CDR3 bases are TGTGCCAGCAGCTTCCCCGGGGCCCCCTCCTACGAGCAGTACTTC.

This clonotype was detected a few times. It may be a read error: a sequence one base away is much more abundant. The chain recombines TRBV7-2 with TRBJ1-6, with a weak D call TRBD1 (5 bases). Germline-derived CDR1 and CDR2 are SGHTA and FQGNSA. CDR3 size: 16 residues. V was pared by 6 bases and J by 6 bases, with 18 bases between. CDR3 bases: TGTGCCAGCAGGTTTATGCGGGGCGGGGGTAATTCACCCCTCCACTTT. Protein: CASRFMRGGGNSPLHF.

This clonotype was counted ten times or more. This chain uses TRBV18 with TRBJ1-1; TRBD1 agrees at 10 bases. The CDR3 runs 16 residues. Per germline, CDR1 KGHSH and CDR2 LQKENI. V was pared by 2 bases and J by 2 bases, with 5 bases of the junction left unmatched. CDR3 sequence: CASSPTATGGNTEAFF. The CDR3 nucleotides read TGTGCCAGCTCACCAACCGCGACAGGGGGCAACACTGAAGCTTTCTTT.

The chain carries TRBV30 and TRBJ2-2, with TRBD1 as a possible D gene (5 bases). Germline V gives CDR1 GTSNPN, CDR2 SVGIG (reference sequence). There are 13 residues in the CDR3. The ends were cut back, 6 bases at V and 0 bases at J, with 8 bases in the middle. CDR3 nucleotides: TGTGCCTGTCAAGGGGCGAACACCGGGGAGCTGTTTTTT. It yields the protein CACQGANTGELFF.

The V and J genes are TRBV19 and TRBJ2-3, with 10 bases that match TRBD2. V trimming: 3 bases; J trimming: 7 bases; junction bases outside the gene matches: 7. The germline V gene has CDR1 LNHDA and CDR2 SQIVND (reference sequence). The CDR3 length is 15 residues. The CDR3: CASSISSGGKYTQYF. CDR3 in DNA: TGTGCCAGTAGTATTTCTAGCGGGGGCAAATATACGCAGTATTTT.

V is TRBV6-1 and J is TRBJ1-3; a weak D match, TRBD1 (5 bases). V lost 6 bases and J 0 bases, leaving 12 bases between the germline ends. The CDR3 is 15 amino acids. Looked up from germline, CDR1 is MNHNS and CDR2 is SASEGT. The CDR3 DNA is TGTGCCAGCAGGACAATTGACAGCTCTGGAAACACCATATATTTT. It yields the protein CASRTIDSSGNTIYF.

This clonotype was found a few times. The chain carries TRBV19 and TRBJ1-2, with 7 bases identical to TRBD1. This CDR3 comprises 16 residues. Germline CDR1 LNHDA, CDR2 SQIVND (reference sequence). J gave up 2 bases and V 2 bases, and 8 bases lay outside the gene matches. CDR3 nucleotides: TGTGCCAGTAGTATAACAGGGGACCTTAGAAACTATGGCTACACCTTC. Translated: CASSITGDLRNYGYTF.

The chain is built from TRBV6-1 and TRBJ2-2; D might be TRBD2 (8 bases). Trimming took 7 bases from V and 7 from J, leaving 28 bases between them. The V gene's germline CDR1 is MNHNS and CDR2 SASEGT. CDR3 length equals 18 residues. In DNA, the CDR3 is TGTGCCAGCAAACGGGGGGGGATCGGACAGGATACATTCGGGGAGCTGTTTTTT. This translates into CASKRGGIGQDTFGELFF.

There are many counts of this clonotype. V and J are TRBV12-3 or TRBV12-4 and TRBJ2-3; 9 bases agree with TRBD1. V gave up 0 bases and J gave up 3 bases; unmatched junction bases: 7. There are 17 residues in the CDR3. DNA for the CDR3: TGTGCCAGCAGTTTAGCGCTCAGGACAGGGGTTACAGATACGCAGTATTTT. It encodes CASSLALRTGVTDTQYF.

As for this clonotype: This could be a read error, since a much larger clone is one nucleotide away. CDR3 protein: CASSPVVRIGTDIEQFF. The CDR3 coding sequence is TGTGCCAGCAGCCCTGTGGTCAGGATTGGGACCGACATTGAGCAGTTCTTC. The rearrangement joins TRBV7-3 to TRBJ2-1, with D perhaps being TRBD1 or TRBD2 (5 bases each). V lost 5 bases, J lost 9 bases, and 26 bases lay in between. Germline assignment: CDR1 SGHTA and CDR2 FQGTGA. This CDR3 is 17 amino acids long.

A remark on this clonotype: This sequence may be a read error, since a much larger clone differs from it by one base. The chain employs TRBV2 and TRBJ2-3; TRBD1 agrees at 7 bases. The germline gives CDR1 SNHLY, CDR2 FYNNEI. CDR3 length: 14 residues. This CDR3 is CASNYWDSTDAQYF. CDR3 DNA sequence: TGTGCCAGCAATTATTGGGACAGCACAGATGCGCAGTATTTT.

This clonotype appeared many times. The rearrangement joins TRBV2 to TRBJ2-7, with TRBD2 as a possible D gene (5 bases). The CDR3 runs 16 residues. Per germline, CDR1 SNHLY and CDR2 FYNNEI. Trimming removed 2 bases at V and 3 bases at J, with 17 bases between. The CDR3 sequence: CASSERALGGLYEQYF. The CDR3 nucleotides read TGTGCCAGCAGTGAACGGGCCCTAGGCGGGCTCTACGAGCAGTACTTC.